These 30 T cell receptor beta chains originate from one sample sequenced in a study of memory CD4+ T cells and cytomegalovirus serostatus. The sort gate was single viable CD3+CD4+CD8-CD45RO+ cells for memory CD4+ T cells. Profiled with immunoSEQ multiplex PCR; TCRdb holds only in-frame clones, not every one. The sample has about 60,000 clones; over 60% are singletons. Sample: memory CD4+ T cells from blood. The receptors come from an adult in good health and CMV-seronegative.

The sample holds one count of this clone. V and J are TRBV9 and TRBJ1-3; possible D gene TRBD1, 6 bases. Looked up from germline, CDR1 is SGDLS and CDR2 is YYNGEE. V was shortened by 4 bases and J by 4 bases, with 18 bases between the two germline ends. The CDR3 runs to 16 residues. The CDR3 sequence is CASSYDGRGKGNTIYF. CDR3 DNA sequence: TGTGCCAGCAGCTACGACGGGAGGGGGAAGGGAAACACCATATATTTT.

The CDR3 reads CASSGSTSYNEQFF. For the CDR3, the DNA is TGCGCCAGCAGTGGCAGCACCTCCTACAATGAGCAGTTCTTC. The V gene is TRBV5-1, the J gene TRBJ2-1; unclear D gene. CDR1 SGHRS and CDR2 YFSETQ come from the germline V gene. This CDR3 comprises 14 residues. Trimming shortened V by 5 bases and J by 0 bases, and 9 bases separated the two germline ends.

V gene TRBV5-1 combines with J gene TRBJ1-2; no clear D. CDR1 is SGHRS and CDR2 is YFSETQ in the germline V gene. V gave up 2 bases and J gave up 0 bases, with 11 bases separating them. The CDR3 length is 15 residues. CDR3 protein: CASSFDGEANYGYTF. The DNA for the CDR3 is TGCGCCAGCAGCTTCGATGGGGAAGCTAACTATGGCTACACCTTC. The full variable domain, with the rest looked up from reference TRBV5-1 and TRBJ1-2, is KAGVTQTPRYLIKTRGQQVTLSCSPISGHRSVSWYQQTPGQGLQFLFEYFSETQRNKGNFPGRFSGRQFSNSRSEMNVSTLELGDSALYLCASSFDGEANYGYTFGSGTRLTVV.

The V gene is TRBV11-2, the J gene TRBJ2-1, with 8 bases aligning to TRBD1. CDR3 length equals 18 residues. Germline V gene lookup returns CDR1 SGHAT and CDR2 FQNNGV. V dropped 3 bases and J dropped 6; count of bases not matched to a gene: 16. CDR3 DNA: TGTGCCAGCAGCTTTTGGGCCCTTTCAGGGGGCGGAAGCAATGAGCAGTTCTTC. Amino acid sequence: CASSFWALSGGGSNEQFF.

This rearrangement joins TRBV2 to TRBJ1-1; D perhaps matches TRBD1 (6 bases). V dropped 7 bases and J dropped 10 bases, with 16 bases sitting between them. Per the germline V gene, CDR1 is SNHLY and CDR2 is FYNNEI. The CDR3 runs to 12 residues. CDR3 sequence: CASTGQIGVAFF. The CDR3, as DNA: TGTGCCAGCACTGGACAGATTGGTGTAGCTTTCTTT. Full variable domain (rest looked up from reference TRBV2 and TRBJ1-1): EPEVTQTPSHQVTQMGQEVILRCVPISNHLYFYWYRQILGQKVEFLVSFYNNEISEKSEIFDDQFSVERPDGSNFTLKIRSTKLEDSAMYFCASTGQIGVAFFGQGTRLTVV.

J is TRBJ1-5 and V is TRBV5-1, with 7 bases identical to TRBD1. The germline CDR1 and CDR2 sequences are SGHRS and YFSETQ. V dropped 3 bases and J dropped 5; count of bases not matched to a gene: 8. This CDR3 contains 15 residues. In DNA, the CDR3 is TGCGCCAGCAGCTCCGGGGGGACAGTCGATCAGCCCCAGCATTTT. As protein: CASSSGGTVDQPQHF.

This chain links TRBV28 with TRBJ1-5, with D unresolved. The V end was cut by 5 bases, the J end by 4 bases, with 3 bases between. CDR1 is MDHEN, CDR2 SYDVKM, per germline. The CDR3 is 11 amino acids. The CDR3 is CASSLNQPQHF. Written as DNA, the CDR3 is TGTGCCAGCAGTCTGAATCAGCCCCAGCATTTT.

In DNA, the CDR3 is TGTGCCAGCAGCTTGAGCGGGAAAATAGGGGATGAGCAGTTCTTC. Protein sequence: CASSLSGKIGDEQFF. The chain joins TRBV5-4 to TRBJ2-1, with 7 bases that match TRBD2. The J segment lost 8 bases and the V segment lost 1 base, leaving 9 bases of the junction unmatched. Germline V gives CDR1 SGHNT, CDR2 YYREEE (reference sequence). The CDR3 consists of 15 residues.

The gene calls are TRBV27 and TRBJ2-7, with 8 bases lining up with TRBD1. V lost 6 bases, J lost 0 bases, and 7 bases stayed unmatched. Germline CDR1 and CDR2: MNHEY and SMNVEV (reference sequence). The CDR3 sequence is 15 residues long. The CDR3 DNA follows: TGTGCCAGCAGACTGCGAGGGACAGGCTCCTACGAGCAGTACTTC. This encodes CASRLRGTGSYEQYF.

The V gene is TRBV5-1, the J gene TRBJ1-2; TRBD1 aligns across 7 bases. The CDR3 extends over 16 amino acids. Germline lookup yields CDR1 SGHRS and CDR2 YFSETQ. The V gene end was trimmed by 0 bases and the J gene end by 0 bases; junction bases not matched to a gene: 5. CDR3 region: CASSLDTTGTNYGYTF. Written as DNA, the CDR3 is TGCGCCAGCAGCTTGGATACGACAGGGACTAACTATGGCTACACCTTC.

The rearrangement links TRBV27 to TRBJ1-2; 8 nucleotides align to TRBD1. The CDR3 totals 16 residues. Germline V lookup: CDR1 MNHEY, CDR2 SMNVEV (reference sequence). With 5 bases clipped from V and 4 bases from J, the junction kept 12 bases outside the gene matches. CDR3 protein: CASSPSPGGGSYGYTF. The DNA of the CDR3 is TGTGCCAGCAGTCCCTCCCCAGGGGGCGGGAGCTATGGCTACACCTTC.

This rearrangement joins TRBV7-8 to TRBJ1-6, with D unresolved. Germline V gene data show CDR1 as SGHVS and CDR2 as FQNEAQ. Trimming pared 3 bases from V and 7 bases from J, leaving 10 bases between. The CDR3 extends over 14 amino acids. The CDR3 nucleotides read TGTGCCAGCAGCTTCGGCAGGCGGAATTCACCCCTCCACTTT. As protein: CASSFGRRNSPLHF. The variable domain in full, with the rest retrieved from reference TRBV7-8 and TRBJ1-6, is GAGVSQSPRYKVAKRGQDVALRCDPISGHVSLFWYQQALGQGPEFLTYFQNEAQLDKSGLPSDRFFAERPEGSVSTLKIQRTQQEDSAVYLCASSFGRRNSPLHFGNGTRLTVT.

The rearrangement links TRBV18 to TRBJ1-2, with D tentatively TRBD1 (5 bases). Germline CDR1 KGHSH, CDR2 LQKENI. The V end lost 6 bases, the J end lost 2 bases, and 10 bases lay between the germline ends. CDR3 size: 13 residues. The CDR3 nucleotides are TGTGCCAGCTCCCTCGACAGCAACTATGGCTACACCTTC. As protein: CASSLDSNYGYTF. The whole variable domain, filled in from reference TRBV18 and TRBJ1-2, reads NAGVMQNPRHLVRRRGQEARLRCSPMKGHSHVYWYRQLPEEGLKFMVYLQKENIIDESGMPKERFSAEFPKEGPSILRIQQVVRGDSAAYFCASSLDSNYGYTFGSGTRLTVV.

The chain combines TRBV7-2 with TRBJ2-5, with 10 positions matching TRBD2. Looked up from germline, CDR1 is SGHTA and CDR2 is FQGNSA. V was pared by 5 bases and J by 4 bases, with 13 bases of the junction left unmatched. The CDR3 is 17 residues long. The CDR3 region has the DNA TGTGCCAGCAGCACCCGGGCTAGCGGGAGAGTGGGAGAGACCCAGTACTTC. Residues: CASSTRASGRVGETQYF.

This clone was seen just once. V gene TRBV5-4 combines with J gene TRBJ2-5; 8 nucleotides line up with TRBD1. The junction had 4 bases not matched to a gene; V was cut back by 5 bases and J by 1 base. Germline loops: CDR1 SGHNT, CDR2 YYREEE (reference sequence). This CDR3 comprises 14 residues. Here the CDR3 reads CASRQGQGQETQYF. CDR3 nucleotides: TGTGCCAGCAGGCAAGGACAGGGCCAAGAGACCCAGTACTTC.

The chain employs TRBV5-1 and TRBJ2-3, with D possibly being TRBD1 or TRBD2 (5 bases each). Trimming pared 0 bases from V and 4 bases from J, leaving 9 bases between. The CDR3 extends over 14 amino acids. CDR1 is SGHRS, CDR2 YFSETQ, per germline. The CDR3 protein is CASSLAWGSDTQYF. CDR3 in DNA: TGCGCCAGCAGCTTGGCCTGGGGGTCAGATACGCAGTATTTT. The full variable domain, completed using reference TRBV5-1 and TRBJ2-3, is KAGVTQTPRYLIKTRGQQVTLSCSPISGHRSVSWYQQTPGQGLQFLFEYFSETQRNKGNFPGRFSGRQFSNSRSEMNVSTLELGDSALYLCASSLAWGSDTQYFGPGTRLTVL.

The rearrangement uses TRBV5-1 and TRBJ1-4; 7 bases are a match to TRBD1. The V and J ends lost 4 bases and 8 bases, in that order; junction bases with no gene match: 14. The CDR3 has 16 amino acids. Germline V lookup: CDR1 SGHRS, CDR2 YFSETQ. The chain's CDR3 is CASSTGVTGVGEKLFF. CDR3 bases: TGCGCCAGCAGCACCGGAGTTACAGGGGTTGGCGAAAAACTGTTTTTT.

The chain joins TRBV7-6 to TRBJ2-7; weak D call: TRBD2 (6 bases). Per the germline V gene, CDR1 is SGHVS and CDR2 is FNYEAQ. V was cut by 5 bases and J by 3 bases, with 17 bases left in between. The CDR3 has 15 amino acids. Here the CDR3 DNA reads TGTGCCAGCAGCCCCGGGGGTGAGCGGGTCTACGAGCAGTACTTC. Amino acids: CASSPGGERVYEQYF.

This chain connects TRBV10-3 to TRBJ1-2, with D uncertain. The length of the CDR3 is 12 residues. Germline-derived CDR1 and CDR2 are ENHRY and SYGVKD. Trimming took 3 bases from V and 7 from J, leaving 9 bases between them. This CDR3 reads CAISEIGGGYTF. The CDR3, as DNA: TGTGCCATCAGTGAAATTGGAGGTGGCTACACCTTC.

This chain joins TRBV4-1 and TRBJ1-3; D ambiguous. The CDR3 extends over 18 amino acids. Germline loops: CDR1 MGHRA, CDR2 YSYEKL. V was clipped by 1 base and J by 0 bases, with 16 bases between them. CDR3 residues: CASSQGALRKNSGNTIYF. In DNA form, the CDR3 reads TGCGCCAGCAGCCAAGGTGCCCTGAGAAAAAACTCTGGAAACACCATATATTTT.

V and J are TRBV2 and TRBJ2-7; D gene uncertain. Germline loops: CDR1 SNHLY, CDR2 FYNNEI. V was cut by 5 bases and J by 2 bases, with 4 bases left in between. The CDR3 has 11 residues. Here the CDR3 reads CASSSTYEQYF. As DNA, the CDR3 is TGTGCCAGCAGTAGTACCTACGAGCAGTACTTC.

This chain joins TRBV23-1 and TRBJ1-2; the D is unclear. TRBV23-1 is flagged as an ORF with uncertain function. The CDR3 covers 14 residues. The germline V and J ends were trimmed by 3 bases and 10 bases, with 18 bases remaining between them. DNA for the CDR3: TGCGCCAGCAGTCATTTTCCCCTCATGACTTACTACACCTTC. It specifies CASSHFPLMTYYTF.

The genes are TRBV6-5 and TRBJ2-7, with TRBD2 matching 9 bases. The CDR3 runs 14 residues. Germline trimming cut 7 bases from V and 0 bases from J; bases unmatched to any gene: 4. Germline V gene lookup returns CDR1 MNHEY and CDR2 SVGAGI. This chain's CDR3 is CASTGAGGSYEQYF. The CDR3 DNA reads as TGTGCCAGCACAGGAGCGGGGGGCTCCTACGAGCAGTACTTC.

J is TRBJ2-1 and V is TRBV7-3; D ambiguous. The germline V gene has CDR1 SGHTA and CDR2 FQGTGA. CDR3 size: 13 residues. V gave up 2 bases and J gave up 5 bases, with 7 bases separating them. The CDR3 protein is CASSLGSHNEQFF. CDR3 sequence (DNA): TGTGCCAGCAGCTTAGGGTCTCACAATGAGCAGTTCTTC.

The chain carries TRBV19 and TRBJ1-5, with a possible D match to TRBD1 (5 bases). The CDR3 totals 16 residues. Trimming shortened V by 7 bases and J by 4 bases, and 20 bases separated the two germline ends. Germline loops: CDR1 LNHDA, CDR2 SQIVND (reference sequence). This chain's CDR3 is CASTPDLGERNQPQHF. In DNA, the CDR3 is TGTGCCAGTACCCCCGATTTGGGGGAGAGGAATCAGCCCCAGCATTTT.

The V and J genes are TRBV18 and TRBJ1-2; perhaps TRBD1 as D (6 bases). CDR1 and CDR2 (germline): KGHSH, LQKENI. The V gene lost 5 bases and the J gene lost 5 bases, with 12 bases spanning the gap. The length of the CDR3 is 13 residues. This chain's CDR3 is CASSVGQGYGYTF. Written as DNA, the CDR3 is TGTGCCAGCTCAGTGGGACAAGGTTATGGCTACACCTTC.

This clone has a handful of counts. The rearrangement links TRBV5-1 to TRBJ1-1; D is unclear. V dropped 2 bases and J dropped 8 bases, with 10 bases sitting between them. The CDR3 consists of 12 residues. The germline CDR1 and CDR2 sequences are SGHRS and YFSETQ. DNA for the CDR3: TGCGCCAGCAGCTTATATCAGGACGAAGCTTTCTTT. Translation: CASSLYQDEAFF.

V gene TRBV6-1 combines with J gene TRBJ1-2; 9 nucleotides match TRBD1. CDR3 length: 15 amino acids. Germline CDR1 MNHNS, CDR2 SASEGT. V was pared by 7 bases and J by 0 bases, with 6 bases of the junction left unmatched. The CDR3 is CASTRTGATNYGYTF. The CDR3 nucleotides are TGTGCCAGCACCCGGACAGGGGCGACTAACTATGGCTACACCTTC.

CDR3 nucleotides: TGTGCCATGGCCGGGGGGGCGGATGAGCAGTTCTTC. This codes for CAMAGGADEQFF. This rearrangement joins TRBV10-3 to TRBJ2-1; TRBD2 matches at 8 bases. Trimming cost V 9 bases and J 8 bases; bases outside gene matches: 6. This CDR3 has 12 residues. The germline CDR1 and CDR2 sequences are ENHRY and SYGVKD.

This clone showed up just a few times. The chain combines TRBV14 with TRBJ2-2, with D perhaps TRBD2 (5 bases). V lost 5 bases to trimming and J lost 5 bases, with 15 bases between them. Germline V gene sequence: CDR1 SGHDN, CDR2 FVKESK. The length of the CDR3 is 15 residues. The CDR3 loop reads CASSLNWGVTGELFF. The CDR3, as DNA: TGTGCCAGCAGCTTAAATTGGGGAGTTACCGGGGAGCTGTTTTTT.